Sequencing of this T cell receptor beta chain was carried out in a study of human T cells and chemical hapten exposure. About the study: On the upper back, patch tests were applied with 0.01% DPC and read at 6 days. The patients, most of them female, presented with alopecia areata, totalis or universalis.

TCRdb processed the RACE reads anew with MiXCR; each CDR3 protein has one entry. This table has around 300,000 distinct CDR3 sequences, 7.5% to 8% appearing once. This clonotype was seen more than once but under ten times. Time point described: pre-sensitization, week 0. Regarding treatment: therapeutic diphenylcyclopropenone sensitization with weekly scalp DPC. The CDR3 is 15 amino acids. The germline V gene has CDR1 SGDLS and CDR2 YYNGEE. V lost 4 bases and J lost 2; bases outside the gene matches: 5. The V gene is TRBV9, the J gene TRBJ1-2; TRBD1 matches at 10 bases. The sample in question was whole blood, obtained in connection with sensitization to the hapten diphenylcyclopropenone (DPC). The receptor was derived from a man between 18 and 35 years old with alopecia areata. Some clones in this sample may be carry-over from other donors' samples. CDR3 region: CASSQRQGANYGYTF. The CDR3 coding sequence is TGTGCCAGCAGCCAGAGACAGGGGGCGAACTATGGCTACACCTTC.